What follows are 22 T cell receptor beta chains derived from one specimen sequenced in a study of cytomegalovirus exposure and HLA in healthy donors. 13 Jbeta primers and 60 Vbeta primers were used for the PCR. Only in-frame clones appear in the TCRdb table, and some are missing; sequencing was by immunoSEQ multiplex PCR. The table records about 220,000 clones, around 80% of them present only once. The sequencing input was PBMCs. The receptor source for this set is a man aged 18 to 29 in good health and CMV-seronegative.

This rearrangement joins TRBV28 to TRBJ2-3; 7 nucleotides agree with TRBD2. CDR1 and CDR2 from the germline V gene are MDHEN and SYDVKM. This CDR3 has 15 residues. With 3 bases clipped from V and 3 bases from J, the junction kept 6 bases outside the gene matches. The CDR3 DNA reads as TGTGCCAGCAGTTTGGGAGGGAGTGGAACAGATACGCAGTATTTT. Its protein is CASSLGGSGTDTQYF.

The rearrangement links TRBV2 to TRBJ2-5; TRBD1 matches at 8 bases. The DNA matches TRBJ2-7 better at its end, which makes the J call doubtful. The CDR3 covers 18 residues. Germline V gene sequence: CDR1 SNHLY, CDR2 FYNNEI. The CDR3 nucleotides read TGTGCCAGCAGTGAACTGGTTAGAAGGCAGGGGGCAGACTACGAGCAGTACTTC. This gives the protein CASSELVRRQGADYEQYF.

The rearrangement uses TRBV6-5 and TRBJ2-1; 12 nucleotides align to TRBD2. With 0 bases clipped from V and 7 bases from J, the junction kept 4 bases outside the gene matches. The germline V gene has CDR1 MNHEY and CDR2 SVGAGI. The CDR3 has 16 amino acids. CDR3 DNA sequence: TGTGCCAGCAGTTACTCTCAGACTAGCGGGAGAAATGAGCAGTTCTTC. Translation: CASSYSQTSGRNEQFF.

The rearrangement uses TRBV7-6 and TRBJ2-1; D might be TRBD2 (5 bases). The CDR3 sequence is 12 residues long. The germline CDR1 and CDR2 sequences are SGHVS and FNYEAQ. V was clipped by 3 bases and J by 7 bases, with 7 bases between them. The CDR3 DNA is TGTGCCAGCAGCTTCCTAGCAAATGAGCAGTTCTTC. Residues: CASSFLANEQFF.

This chain links TRBV6-5 with TRBJ2-7; tentatively, D is TRBD2 (7 bases). Germline CDR1 and CDR2: MNHEY and SVGAGI. Between the trimmed V and J ends, which lost 2 bases and 3 bases, there was a span of 11 bases. The CDR3 is made up of 14 amino acids. For the CDR3, the DNA is TGTGCCAGCAGTTACGGAGGGGGGGTCTACGAGCAGTACTTC. Translated: CASSYGGGVYEQYF.

This clone was detected only a few times. This chain uses TRBV9 with TRBJ2-1; 7 nucleotides agree with TRBD2. Looked up from germline, CDR1 is SGDLS and CDR2 is YYNGEE. The V gene end was trimmed by 0 bases and the J gene end by 1 base; junction bases not matched to a gene: 7. The CDR3 totals 17 residues. The CDR3, as DNA: TGTGCCAGCAGCGTAGGCCCGGGGAGGGCTTCCTACAATGAGCAGTTCTTC. Protein sequence: CASSVGPGRASYNEQFF.

The chain couples TRBV2 to TRBJ1-1; D unresolved. This CDR3 contains 14 residues. Trimming left V 1 base short and J 5 bases short, with 11 bases between. Germline CDR1 reads SNHLY; CDR2 reads FYNNEI. This CDR3 reads CASSEGYGRTEAFF. DNA of the CDR3: TGTGCCAGCAGTGAAGGTTACGGGAGGACTGAAGCTTTCTTT.

This sequence joins TRBV20-1 and TRBJ1-1; D unresolved. The CDR3 is 11 amino acids. CDR1 DFQATT and CDR2 SNEGSKA come from the germline V gene (reference sequence). V gave up 5 bases and J gave up 3 bases, with 7 bases separating them. The DNA for the CDR3 is TGCAGTGCTTCGCGGGACACTGAAGCTTTCTTT. It encodes CSASRDTEAFF.

This clone was counted between two and nine times. The chain uses TRBV7-3 and TRBJ2-3; D is possibly TRBD1 (5 bases). The germline V gene has CDR1 SGHTA and CDR2 FQGTGA. CDR3 length: 15 amino acids. V was clipped by 2 bases and J by 4 bases, with 13 bases between them. In DNA form, the CDR3 reads TGTGCCAGCAGCTTAGTAGGGGTGGTAGCAGATACGCAGTATTTT. Amino acids: CASSLVGVVADTQYF.

The CDR3 DNA is TGTGCTAGTGGTTTGGTACGTCAGGGTGGGCCCAAAAACATTCAGTACTTC. Amino acid sequence: CASGLVRQGGPKNIQYF. V gene TRBV12-5 combines with J gene TRBJ2-4, with D perhaps TRBD1 (5 bases). Deletions cut 0 bases from V and 2 bases from J, with 14 bases between. CDR3 length: 17 amino acids. From germline, CDR1 is LGHNT and CDR2 FRNRAP.

Of note for this clone: The junction shows a germline mismatch at one end, possibly a read error. J is TRBJ2-1 and V is TRBV7-9; D is unresolved. This CDR3 contains 16 residues. The germline V gene encodes CDR1 SEHNR and CDR2 FQNEAQ (reference sequence). This CDR3 reads CSSSQGPGSIFDEQFF. The CDR3 DNA follows: TGTTCCAGCAGCCAAGGTCCGGGTAGTATATTTGATGAGCAGTTCTTC.

The chain couples TRBV9 to TRBJ2-7; D gene ambiguous. The CDR3 has 15 amino acids. V shed 4 bases and J shed 0 bases, with 14 bases lying between them. In germline, CDR1 is SGDLS, CDR2 YYNGEE. The CDR3 DNA reads as TGTGCCAGCAGCCCCCAACTTGAGAGCTCCTACGAGCAGTACTTC. It is translated as CASSPQLESSYEQYF.

The chain recombines TRBV7-2 with TRBJ1-5; D is possibly TRBD1 (5 bases). Per germline, CDR1 SGHTA and CDR2 FQGNSA. The CDR3 spans 16 residues. V lost 0 bases to trimming and J lost 7 bases, with 16 bases between them. The chain's CDR3 is CASSLAPRRAVQPQHF. DNA of the CDR3: TGTGCCAGCAGCTTAGCTCCCCGCAGGGCGGTGCAGCCCCAGCATTTT.

As for this clone: At one end the junction does not follow the germline gene, possibly because of a read error. V and J are TRBV5-1 and TRBJ2-3; 7 bases are shared with TRBD2. This CDR3 is built from 15 residues. Germline loops: CDR1 SGHRS, CDR2 YFSETQ. The CDR3: CASSLGGGSRDTQYF. The CDR3 nucleotides read TGCGCCAGCAGCTTGGGTGGCGGGAGCAGAGATACGCAGTATTTT.

The chain combines TRBV19 with TRBJ1-5, with TRBD1 identical over 10 bases. The CDR3 consists of 15 residues. CDR1 is LNHDA and CDR2 is SQIVND in the germline V gene (reference sequence). Trimming cost V 5 bases and J 6 bases; bases outside gene matches: 7. The CDR3 nucleotides are TGTGCCAGTAGTGCCAAGACAGGGGGCCGTCAGCCCCAGCATTTT. It specifies CASSAKTGGRQPQHF.

The chain recombines TRBV30 with TRBJ2-2, with TRBD2 matching 9 bases. This CDR3 comprises 14 residues. Germline V gene lookup returns CDR1 GTSNPN and CDR2 SVGIG (reference sequence). V lost 5 bases to trimming and J lost 1 base; unmatched junction nucleotides: 2. The CDR3 region has the DNA TGTGCCTGGGAGACTAGCGGGAACACCGGGGAGCTGTTTTTT. Amino acids: CAWETSGNTGELFF.

The gene calls are TRBV30 and TRBJ1-3; a possible D gene is TRBD1 (5 bases). There are 13 residues in the CDR3. The V gene lost 2 bases and the J gene lost 2 bases, with 7 bases spanning the gap. The germline V gene has CDR1 GTSNPN and CDR2 SVGIG (reference sequence). CDR3 sequence reads: CAWSWGAGNTIYF. The DNA of the CDR3 is TGTGCCTGGAGTTGGGGGGCTGGAAACACCATATATTTT.

The rearrangement uses TRBV11-1 and TRBJ2-7; D possibly corresponds to TRBD1 (7 bases). The CDR3 is 14 residues long. Germline V gene lookup returns CDR1 SGHAT and CDR2 FQDESV (reference sequence). Trimming cost V 2 bases and J 5 bases, with 13 bases left between them. The CDR3 DNA reads as TGTGCCAGCAGCTTATTGACAGGGAGGAACGAGCAGTACTTC. Its protein product is CASSLLTGRNEQYF.

The rearrangement joins TRBV7-9 to TRBJ1-2; D unclear. The CDR3 runs to 14 residues. Trimming took off 5 bases at V and 0 bases at J, with 10 bases between the two ends. CDR1 SEHNR and CDR2 FQNEAQ come from the germline V gene (reference sequence). The CDR3 coding sequence is TGTGCCAGCAGCGAAGACGGGACTAACTATGGCTACACCTTC. This codes for CASSEDGTNYGYTF. Looking up the rest from reference TRBV7-9 and TRBJ1-2 gives the full variable domain: DTGVSQNPRHKITKRGQNVTFRCDPISEHNRLYWYRQTLGQGPEFLTYFQNEAQLEKSRLLSDRFSAERPKGSFSTLEIQRTEQGDSAMYLCASSEDGTNYGYTFGSGTRLTVV.

The rearrangement uses TRBV10-1 and TRBJ2-3; 12 bases are shared with TRBD1. This CDR3 spans 14 amino acids. Germline lookup yields CDR1 WNHNN and CDR2 SYGVQD (reference sequence). With 8 bases clipped from V and 6 bases from J, the junction kept 6 bases outside the gene matches. CDR3: CASQRDRGLDTQYF. The CDR3 DNA reads TGCGCCAGCCAGAGGGACAGGGGGCTGGATACGCAGTATTTT.

The J gene is TRBJ2-7, the V gene TRBV10-1, with 9 bases matching TRBD1. Per germline, CDR1 WNHNN and CDR2 SYGVQD (reference sequence). The junction had 2 bases not matched to a gene; V was cut back by 5 bases and J by 0 bases. CDR3 size: 14 residues. The CDR3 DNA sequence: TGCGCCAGCAGTCGGACAGGGGTCTCCTACGAGCAGTACTTC. It is translated as CASSRTGVSYEQYF.

The CDR3 coding sequence is TGTGCCTGGAGTGTACCGGGCGGGAGGGACACCGGGGAGCTGTTTTTT. Encoded protein: CAWSVPGGRDTGELFF. The chain carries TRBV30 and TRBJ2-2; 9 positions match TRBD2. Germline V gives CDR1 GTSNPN, CDR2 SVGIG (reference sequence). This CDR3 has 16 amino acids. V dropped 0 bases and J dropped 3; count of bases not matched to a gene: 5.